Listed below are T cell receptor beta chains from one sample, sequenced in a study of CD8 T cells in cerebrospinal fluid in Alzheimer's disease. Reanalyzing the 10x single-cell sequencing reads, TCRdb keeps one entry per CDR3 protein, without DNA. The listing records around 1,700 distinct CDR3 sequences. The source material was cerebrospinal fluid. The source is a human donor in good health. The CDR3 runs from the conserved cysteine through the conserved F or W. The size of a clone is reported for some rows only, either as once, few or many, or as a class for expanded clones.

V gene	CDR3 length	clone size	J gene	CDR3 protein
TRBV27	18	medium-sized	TRBJ2-2	CASSFGGGRPLNTGELFF
TRBV7-6	14	medium-sized	TRBJ2-7	CASSSGQGFTEQYF
TRBV7-3	16	medium-sized	TRBJ1-1	CASSPGTLTMNTEAFF
TRBV5-1	15	medium-sized	TRBJ2-5	CASSPGLAGFLTQYF
TRBV28	18	medium-sized	TRBJ1-4	CASSSLEQGAWANEKLFF
TRBV7-6	12	large	TRBJ2-2	CASSLFFGELFF
TRBV6-5	14	medium-sized	TRBJ2-7	CASSYSGQGNQQYF
TRBV12-3/TRBV12-4	13	medium-sized	TRBJ1-4	CASKPRANEKLFF
TRBV24-1	15	medium-sized	TRBJ2-7	CATSDPDRTYEKQYF
TRBV11-2	16	medium-sized	TRBJ2-3	CASSFKRGGGTDTQYF
TRBV4-3	15	medium-sized	TRBJ2-1	CASTASSHDYNEQFF
TRBV9	14	medium-sized	TRBJ2-7	CASSPSLAPYEQYF
TRBV29-1	14	medium-sized	TRBJ2-1	CSAGTSGRAREQFF
TRBV6-5	13	.	TRBJ2-7	CASSPDLSRQQYF
TRBV20-1	15	medium-sized	TRBJ1-6	CSARAVAVINSPLHF
TRBV12-5	15	large	TRBJ1-6	CASGTTGPGDSPLHF
TRBV4-2	17	medium-sized	TRBJ2-3	CASSPPDRGQGADTQYF
TRBV12-3/TRBV12-4	15	medium-sized	TRBJ2-1	CASSQRGGINNEQFF
TRBV10-3	14	medium-sized	TRBJ2-7	CAISDPGEHYEQYF
TRBV10-3	14	large	TRBJ2-2	CAIAGTADTGELFF
TRBV19	18	.	TRBJ2-5	CASSIPSGGSIMRETQYF
TRBV28	16	medium-sized	TRBJ2-4	CASSLGTGVHKNIQYF
TRBV5-1	14	medium-sized	TRBJ1-1	CASSPNTGGTEAFF
TRBV6-2/TRBV6-3	14	large	TRBJ2-3	CASSPGTSGRTQYF
TRBV24-1	12	medium-sized	TRBJ1-5	CASTGDNQPQHF
TRBV9	16	medium-sized	TRBJ2-3	CASSGGRGGHTDTQYF
TRBV10-3	16	medium-sized	TRBJ2-1	CAISEASGGSYNEQFF
TRBV5-1	14	medium-sized	TRBJ2-2	CATRTAANTGELFF
TRBV9	15	medium-sized	TRBJ2-3	CASSSAWEMVDTQYF
TRBV5-1	15	medium-sized	TRBJ2-7	CASSLNGGPTYEQYF
TRBV7-9	14	medium-sized	TRBJ1-4	CASSPGTGNEKLFF
TRBV9	13	medium-sized	TRBJ2-5	CASSVDQGETQYF
TRBV5-4	15	medium-sized	TRBJ1-1	CASSLRGIRNTEAFF
TRBV25-1	16	.	TRBJ2-5	CASSEVGQGAGETQYF
TRBV7-3	14	medium-sized	TRBJ2-1	CASSSRGGHNEQFF
TRBV7-9	15	medium-sized	TRBJ1-3	CASSLATGPGNTIYF
TRBV7-8	19	medium-sized	TRBJ2-7	CASSLVTSGGLGSSYEQYF
TRBV4-2	15	.	TRBJ2-2	CASSQVVGTTGELFF
TRBV28	16	medium-sized	TRBJ1-3	CASSRYQGDSGNTIYF
TRBV27	16	.	TRBJ1-4	CASSLYGATTNEKLFF
TRBV20-1	12	medium-sized	TRBJ2-1	CSARDQGLLQFF
TRBV4-1	13	large	TRBJ1-5	CASSQDQKTPHHF
TRBV5-1	16	medium-sized	TRBJ1-2	CASSLIPTGLNYGYTF
TRBV7-8	16	medium-sized	TRBJ1-1	CASSLGLAGMSTEAFF
TRBV5-1	14	medium-sized	TRBJ2-2	CASSLDSYTGELFF
TRBV5-8	14	.	TRBJ2-7	CASSFGLAGDEQYF
TRBV27	15	medium-sized	TRBJ2-3	CASSPRPQATDTQYF
TRBV6-4	13	medium-sized	TRBJ2-3	CASSDTRGDTQYF
TRBV18	13	medium-sized	TRBJ1-4	CASSRATNEKLFF
TRBV6-5	15	medium-sized	TRBJ2-5	CASRRPGHWIETQYF
TRBV3-1	14	medium-sized	TRBJ1-1	CASSQQVMNTEAFF
TRBV27	12	medium-sized	TRBJ2-7	CASSPLTGEQYF
TRBV27	15	large	TRBJ2-5	CASRRTSGGQETQYF
TRBV20-1	17	.	TRBJ1-2	CSASGQGSESRVNGYTF
TRBV20-1	13	large	TRBJ1-1	CSARTGRYTEAFF
TRBV18	13	medium-sized	TRBJ1-1	CASSPNPGTEAFF
TRBV10-3	14	medium-sized	TRBJ2-3	CAISESASTDTQYF